This entry lists 12 T cell receptor beta chains sequenced from one sample in a study of shared clonotypes between healthy human individuals. The method was immunoSEQ multiplex PCR; TCRdb's version includes in-frame clones alone and lacks a portion of them. The table has over a million clones, 96% seen once. Material for sequencing was naive CD4+ T cells sorted from blood. Sample subset: CD45RA+ positively selected. Receptors were obtained from a man under 40 in good health.

This chain joins TRBV9 and TRBJ1-4; unclear D gene. The germline V gene encodes CDR1 SGDLS and CDR2 YYNGEE. The CDR3 extends over 13 amino acids. Trimming stripped 4 bases from V and 8 bases from J, with 12 bases between. This CDR3 reads CASSPPREEKLFF. The CDR3, as DNA: TGTGCCAGCAGCCCTCCGAGGGAGGAAAAACTGTTTTTT. Using reference TRBV9 and TRBJ1-4 for the parts outside the CDR3, the full variable domain is DSGVTQTPKHLITATGQRVTLRCSPRSGDLSVYWYQQSLDQGLQFLIQYYNGEERAKGNILERFSAQQFPDLHSELNLSSLELGDSALYFCASSPPREEKLFFGSGTQLSVL.

The CDR3 protein is CSADNRGLFNEQFF. The CDR3 nucleotides read TGCAGCGCCGACAACAGGGGGCTTTTCAATGAGCAGTTCTTC. V gene TRBV29-1 combines with J gene TRBJ2-1; TRBD1 aligns across 9 bases. V lost 7 bases and J lost 6; bases outside the gene matches: 10. CDR1 is SQVTM and CDR2 is ANQGSEA in the germline V gene. The CDR3 totals 14 residues.

This chain links TRBV7-5 with TRBJ2-3; the D segment call TRBD2 is taken from the table without a DNA check. TRBV7-5 is assigned pseudogene status. The CDR3 has 19 residues. CDR3 nucleotides: TGTGTCAGAAGCTTAGCGTTTCGACGGACTAGCGGATCCACAGATACGCAGTATTTT. Protein product: CVRSLAFRRTSGSTDTQYF.

The chain has TRBV6-5 and TRBJ1-2, with 7 bases aligning to TRBD1. The germline V gene encodes CDR1 MNHEY and CDR2 SVGAGI. Trimming took 5 bases from V and 5 from J; bases not matched to a gene: 8. The CDR3 length is 14 residues. CDR3: CASSTPQGRYGYTF. In DNA form, the CDR3 reads TGTGCCAGCAGTACCCCACAGGGGCGGTATGGCTACACCTTC.

The chain links TRBV29-1 to TRBJ2-7; D is possibly TRBD1 or TRBD2 (5 bases each). Germline lookup yields CDR1 SQVTM and CDR2 ANQGSEA. V was pared by 4 bases and J by 2 bases, with 18 bases between. This CDR3 region has 15 residues. This CDR3 reads CSVGGSLGIPYEQYF. The CDR3 DNA reads as TGCAGCGTTGGGGGGTCACTGGGGATTCCCTACGAGCAGTACTTC.

The V and J genes are TRBV7-8 and TRBJ1-5; D possibly corresponds to TRBD1 (6 bases). The CDR3 has 16 residues. Germline values: CDR1 SGHVS, CDR2 FQNEAQ. Trimming removed 3 bases at V and 6 bases at J, with 18 bases between. The CDR3 loop is CASSLFGPGASQPQHF. The CDR3 DNA follows: TGTGCCAGCAGCTTGTTCGGTCCAGGGGCGAGTCAGCCCCAGCATTTT.

The chain uses TRBV28 and TRBJ1-4; no reliable D call. The CDR3 is made up of 15 amino acids. The V gene's germline CDR1 is MDHEN and CDR2 SYDVKM. Trimming stripped 5 bases from V and 0 bases from J, with 10 bases between. CDR3 sequence: CASSGSRTTNEKLFF. The CDR3 DNA reads TGTGCCAGCAGTGGCAGTAGGACAACTAATGAAAAACTGTTTTTT.

CDR3 sequence: CATSRDLGFDEQYF. As DNA, the CDR3 is TGTGCCACCAGCAGAGATTTGGGGTTTGACGAGCAGTACTTC. V gene TRBV15 combines with J gene TRBJ2-7, with unresolved D. The CDR3 has 14 amino acids. Germline loops: CDR1 LNHNV, CDR2 YYDKDF (reference sequence). Deletions cut 0 bases from V and 5 bases from J, with 11 bases between.

The V and J genes are TRBV19 and TRBJ1-3; D gene uncertain. This CDR3 spans 14 amino acids. CDR1 and CDR2 (germline): LNHDA, SQIVND (reference sequence). V lost 5 bases and J lost 3, with 11 bases in between. This CDR3 reads CASSPARRGNTIYF. The CDR3 nucleotides are TGTGCCAGTAGTCCGGCCAGGCGTGGAAACACCATATATTTT.

The chain links TRBV6-5 to TRBJ2-3; 10 bases align to TRBD2. V lost 6 bases to trimming and J lost 2 bases; unmatched junction nucleotides: 5. CDR1 is MNHEY, CDR2 SVGAGI, per germline. The CDR3 has 15 amino acids. In DNA, the CDR3 is TGTGCCAGCAGGCCAGCGGGAGGGATCACAGATACGCAGTATTTT. Translation: CASRPAGGITDTQYF.

The chain carries TRBV10-2 and TRBJ2-2; D is ambiguous. From germline, CDR1 is WSHSY and CDR2 SAAADI. CDR3 length equals 14 residues. The V end was cut by 6 bases, the J end by 5 bases, with 13 bases between. CDR3: CASSLSPTTGELFF. The CDR3 DNA reads TGCGCCAGCAGCCTCAGCCCAACAACCGGGGAGCTGTTTTTT.

The CDR3 loop is CASSIEGNYNEQFF. CDR3 in DNA: TGTGCCAGTAGTATCGAGGGTAACTACAATGAGCAGTTCTTC. V usage is TRBV19 and J usage is TRBJ2-1; weak D call: TRBD2 (5 bases). The ends were cut back, 3 bases at V and 3 bases at J, with 9 bases in the middle. Germline CDR1 reads LNHDA; CDR2 reads SQIVND (reference sequence). This CDR3 region has 14 residues.